Included here is one T cell receptor (beta chain) sequence, with context. The antigen this receptor binds is unknown. Base qualities were left out, and no much larger clone turns up one base away. The entry originates in a study of blood T cell repertoires in COVID-19 (dated by TCRdb to the early 2020s). For the study in its entirety: Samples from collaborators originated in the United States, Italy and Spain and spanned both the acute and convalescent phases of COVID-19. The prospective study material was composed of cDNA or gDNA derived from T cells, B-cell-depleted T cells, or PBMCs. The dataset comprised deeply sampled blood TCRbeta repertoires from subjects exposed to, actively infected with, or recovered from COVID-19. The repertoires were released in a freely available public database meant as a resource for research on the immune response to SARS-CoV-2. The samples were drawn from the first 160 participants of the ongoing ImmuneRACE study and from 950 to 1,500 subjects provided by 6 global collaborators. A de-identified subject ID, COVID-19 status, age in years and sex were almost always included in the sample metadata. HLA class I and class II types, where available, came from metadata supplied by the sample provider rather than from assay-based typing. Summary of the overall study and its limitations: Clinical and demographic metadata were provided uncurated, with the amount varying by source and participant.

Compared with germline, V lacks 3 bases and J lacks 1 base; bases without a gene match: 7. Looking up the germline V gene yields CDR1 KGHDR and CDR2 SFDVKD. The CDR3 has 16 amino acids, counting the end cysteine and phenylalanine. The sequence is cut down to CDR3 DNA, 48 bases in frame from base 1. Collaborating institutions collected whole blood in K2EDTA tubes following their own protocols. For TCRbeta analysis, collaborator samples were shipped as frozen whole blood, as isolated PBMCs, or as DNA extracted from either sample type. TCRbeta CDR3 regions were amplified from genomic DNA by means of the immunoSEQ Assay, a bias-controlled multiplex PCR. On the authors' methods: Nucleated cell counts per sample were estimated from amplification of reference gene primers within the assay. To quantify the absolute abundance of each unique TCRbeta CDR3 rearrangement, sequence reads were collapsed and filtered. For each sample, productive Simpson clonality was calculated as the square root of Simpson's diversity index over productive rearrangements. TCRdb holds this immuneACCESS table with in-frame rearrangements only. Some clones are missing; in checked studies, unresolved V genes explain under half, and the rest has no known cause. That table furnishes V, J and clone size, whereas the DNA furnished D and trimming. Counted in this sample were tens of thousands of clones; less than 85% of them appeared once. The ten largest clones capture roughly 18% of the sample.

The sequence came from a man aged 55 to 70 with acute or convalescent COVID-19. Recombination linked TRBV24-1 to TRBJ2-5; 7 bases in the junction line up with TRBD1. Sequenced material: peripheral blood. The nucleotides are TGTGCCACCAGTGATCCCCAGGCAGGGGGCCAAGAGACCCAGTACTTC. The encoded protein is CATSDPQAGGQETQYF.